This T cell receptor (beta chain) was identified during a study of human T cells and chemical hapten exposure. Overall study: Among samples, TCR yields varied mainly because of small differences in pooled library volume. Study results and caveats: TCRs above 1 in 1000 frequency did not change with DPC sensitization.

At least ten counts were recorded for this clonotype. Its matching antigen is unknown. Total RNA came from unfractionated whole blood. The CDR3 contains 14 residues. J was trimmed by 5 bases and V by 7 bases; bases with no gene match: 13. Germline CDR1 and CDR2: SQVTM and ANQGSEA. The library tagged individual cDNA molecules with unique molecular identifiers. Source study methods: Sequenced samples showed a median of roughly 99,000 TCRs each, with counts running from about 22,000 to 700,000. Each CDR3 protein gets one entry after TCRdb re-called the reads with MiXCR. The V and J calls reflect TCRdb's pipeline rather than the authors' work. The sample lists about 120,000 distinct CDR3 sequences; roughly 8.5% were seen once.

The chain carries TRBV29-1 and TRBJ1-1; 7 positions match TRBD1. The receptor was isolated from a human donor in good health. Some clones in this sample may be carry-over from other donors' samples. Sequencing used whole blood. In DNA, the CDR3 is TGCAGCGGTGGAAAACAGGGGACGTCTACTGAAGCTTTCTTT. Encoded protein: CSGGKQGTSTEAFF.